What follows describes a single T cell receptor (beta chain). Other DNA sequences in the sample encode the same CDR3. The germline V gene has CDR1 MNHNY and CDR2 SVGAGI (reference sequence). V lost 5 bases to trimming and J lost 1 base, with 3 bases between them. There are 11 residues in the CDR3. The sample belongs to a study of cytomegalovirus exposure and HLA in healthy donors. The PCR had 60 Vbeta and 13 Jbeta primers. Produced via immunoSEQ multiplex PCR; TCRdb's table is partial and in-frame only. The sample yields about 90,000 clones, 62% seen once. Material for sequencing was PBMCs. The chain links TRBV6-6 to TRBJ2-7; D gene uncertain. The clonotype originates from a woman aged 25 to 39 in good health and CMV-seropositive. This chain's CDR3 is CASSTSYEQYF. The CDR3 coding sequence is TGTGCCAGCAGTACTTCCTACGAGCAGTACTTC.